This TCR beta chain was sequenced for a study of blood T cell repertoires in COVID-19. The CDR3 length is 15 residues. Profiling relied on immunoSEQ multiplex PCR, and the TCRdb table lists in-frame clones only, not all of them. Of 40,000 to 65,000 clones listed, roughly three quarters are singletons. V and J are TRBV21-1 and TRBJ1-5; the table gives TRBD1 as D, unverified against the DNA. TRBV21-1 is classified as a pseudogene. This TCR was sampled from a human donor with active or convalescent COVID-19. The donor label of this sample is uncertain. The specimen sequenced was peripheral blood. The CDR3 nucleotides read TGTGCCAGCAGCGGAAGGGGTACATGGGGCTACGCCCAGCATTTT. Amino acids: CASSGRGTWGYAQHF.